This T cell receptor beta chain was found in a study of blood T cell repertoires in COVID-19. Overall study: Italy, Spain and the United States were the sources of the convalescent and acute COVID-19 samples. T cells, B-cell-depleted T cells, or PBMCs supplied cDNA or gDNA.

The CDR3 totals 14 residues. The V segment lost 6 bases and the J segment 4 bases; nucleotides outside the gene matches: 5. The germline V gene encodes CDR1 MGHDK and CDR2 SYGVNS. The protocol was immunoSEQ multiplex PCR, while the TCRdb copy is restricted to in-frame clones and leaves out a portion. The sample records 180,000 or so clones, 85% to 90% being singletons. Source material: peripheral blood. The TCR originated in a young man with active or convalescent COVID-19. The V gene is TRBV25-1, the J gene TRBJ2-1; TRBD2 matches at 8 bases. CDR3 sequence (DNA): TGTGCCAGCAGCTCCGGGACTAGGTACAATGAGCAGTTCTTC. Its translation is CASSSGTRYNEQFF.